These 5 T cell receptor beta chains were all obtained from the same sample, sequenced in a study of T cell changes during pregnancy in multiple sclerosis. TCRdb's copy holds only in-frame clones and misses some; the assay was immunoSEQ multiplex PCR. Among about 44,000 clones listed, 85% to 95% were seen once. Sequencing was done on a sample of peripheral blood. These receptors came from a female donor with multiple sclerosis, enrolled in a pregnancy study.

This clone was detected once. This sequence joins TRBV10-1 and TRBJ1-2, with D tentatively TRBD1 (5 bases). With 8 bases removed from V and 6 bases from J, the gap between germline ends came to 19 bases. The CDR3 is 14 amino acids. Germline V gives CDR1 WNHNN, CDR2 SYGVQD (reference sequence). The CDR3 nucleotides are TGCGCCAGCCACCGAGGGGAAGAATCCGATGGCTACACCTTC. It translates to CASHRGEESDGYTF.

This chain connects TRBV4-3 to TRBJ2-3; TRBD2 might be the D (5 bases). V shed 0 bases and J shed 9 bases, with 7 bases lying between them. The CDR3 covers 12 residues. CDR1 LGHNA and CDR2 YSLEER come from the germline V gene. CDR3 amino acids: CASSQDRGTQYF. DNA for the CDR3: TGCGCCAGCAGCCAAGATAGAGGGACGCAGTATTTT.

This sequence joins TRBV7-9 and TRBJ1-1; 8 positions match TRBD1. The V gene end was trimmed by 5 bases and the J gene end by 3 bases; junction bases not matched to a gene: 2. Germline CDR1 reads SEHNR; CDR2 reads FQNEAQ (reference sequence). The CDR3 is 13 amino acids. DNA of the CDR3: TGTGCCAGCAGCCTGACAGGGGACACTGAAGCTTTCTTT. This encodes CASSLTGDTEAFF.

This rearrangement joins TRBV5-4 to TRBJ2-7, with 10 bases fitting TRBD1. Trimming at V came to 1 base and at J to 2 bases, leaving 6 bases not matched to a gene. This CDR3 is 16 amino acids long. In germline, CDR1 is SGHNT, CDR2 YYREEE (reference sequence). The CDR3 region has the DNA TGTGCCAGCAGCTTGAATGGGGGACAGGGGCCCTACGAGCAGTACTTC. It codes for CASSLNGGQGPYEQYF.

The chain couples TRBV19 to TRBJ2-5; TRBD1 is a possible D gene (6 bases). V was pared by 2 bases and J by 4 bases, with 11 bases between. Germline-derived CDR1 and CDR2 are LNHDA and SQIVND (reference sequence). The CDR3 extends over 14 amino acids. The CDR3 DNA follows: TGTGCCAGTAGTATATCTGACAGGCCAGAGACCCAGTACTTC. As protein: CASSISDRPETQYF.